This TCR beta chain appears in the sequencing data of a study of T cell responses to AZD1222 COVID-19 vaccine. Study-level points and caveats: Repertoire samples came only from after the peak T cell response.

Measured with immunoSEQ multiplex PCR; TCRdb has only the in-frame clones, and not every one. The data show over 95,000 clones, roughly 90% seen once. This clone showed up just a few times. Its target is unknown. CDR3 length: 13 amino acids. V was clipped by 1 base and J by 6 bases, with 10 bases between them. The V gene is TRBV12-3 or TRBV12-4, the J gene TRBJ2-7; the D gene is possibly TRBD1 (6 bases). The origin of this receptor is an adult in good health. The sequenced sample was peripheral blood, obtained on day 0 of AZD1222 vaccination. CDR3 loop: CASSLEQGREQYF. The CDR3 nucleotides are TGTGCCAGCAGTTTAGAACAGGGCCGCGAGCAGTACTTC.